This TCR beta chain was identified during a study of blood T cell repertoires in COVID-19. The assay was immunoSEQ multiplex PCR, and TCRdb's table has in-frame clones only and misses some. The data hold 150,000 to 200,000 clones, with approximately 90% observed a single time. V dropped 5 bases and J dropped 5 bases, with 10 bases sitting between them. This CDR3 region has 13 residues. CDR1 and CDR2 (germline): SGHTA, FQGNSA. The chain has TRBV7-2 and TRBJ2-1, with a possible D match to TRBD1 (5 bases). Sequencing was performed on peripheral blood. The receptor's source is a man in his forties with active or convalescent COVID-19. The CDR3, as DNA: TGTGCCAGCAGCATCAGACAGAACAATGAGCAGTTCTTC. This encodes CASSIRQNNEQFF.